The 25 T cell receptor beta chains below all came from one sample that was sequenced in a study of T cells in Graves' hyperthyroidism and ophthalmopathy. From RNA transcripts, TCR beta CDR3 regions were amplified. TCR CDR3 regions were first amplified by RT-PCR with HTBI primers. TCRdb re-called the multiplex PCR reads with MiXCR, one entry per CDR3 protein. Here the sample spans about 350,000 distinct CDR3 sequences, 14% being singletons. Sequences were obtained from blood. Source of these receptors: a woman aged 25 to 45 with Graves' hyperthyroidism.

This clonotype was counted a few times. The CDR3 region has the DNA TGTGCCAGCAGTTTAGTTAAGACCACCGGGGAGCTGTTTTTT. It codes for CASSLVKTTGELFF. This chain uses TRBV12-3 or TRBV12-4 with TRBJ2-2; D not certain. The V end lost 1 base, the J end lost 4 bases, and 7 bases lay between the germline ends. CDR3 length: 14 residues.

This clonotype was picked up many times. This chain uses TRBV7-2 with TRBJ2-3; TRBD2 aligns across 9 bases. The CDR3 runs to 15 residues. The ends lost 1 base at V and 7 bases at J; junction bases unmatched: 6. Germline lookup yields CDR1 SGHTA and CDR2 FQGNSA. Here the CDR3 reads CASSLDSGSFNTQYF. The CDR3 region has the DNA TGTGCCAGCAGCTTAGATAGCGGGAGCTTCAATACGCAGTATTTT.

CDR3 sequence: CASSLGFTTDTQYF. CDR3 sequence (DNA): TGCGCCAGCAGCTTGGGTTTTACCACAGATACGCAGTATTTT. The chain recombines TRBV5-1 with TRBJ2-3; D is unclear. Germline V CDR1 and CDR2: SGHRS, YFSETQ. The V gene lost 0 bases and the J gene lost 2 bases, with 7 bases spanning the gap. There are 14 residues in the CDR3. The complete variable domain, with remaining parts taken from reference TRBV5-1 and TRBJ2-3, reads KAGVTQTPRYLIKTRGQQVTLSCSPISGHRSVSWYQQTPGQGLQFLFEYFSETQRNKGNFPGRFSGRQFSNSRSEMNVSTLELGDSALYLCASSLGFTTDTQYFGPGTRLTVL.

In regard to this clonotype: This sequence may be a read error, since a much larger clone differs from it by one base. The CDR3 spells CASSKVNTEAFF. Written as DNA, the CDR3 is TGTGCCAGCAGCAAAGTGAACACTGAAGCTTTCTTT. The chain is built from TRBV5-6 and TRBJ1-1, with D unclear. Trimming stripped 4 bases from V and 0 bases from J, with 4 bases between. In germline, CDR1 is SGHDT, CDR2 YYEEEE. The CDR3 length is 12 residues.

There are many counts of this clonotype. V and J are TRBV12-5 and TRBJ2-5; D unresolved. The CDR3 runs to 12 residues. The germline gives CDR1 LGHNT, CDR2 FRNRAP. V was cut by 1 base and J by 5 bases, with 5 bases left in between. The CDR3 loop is CASGLGVETQYF. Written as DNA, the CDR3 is TGTGCTAGTGGTTTGGGGGTCGAGACCCAGTACTTC. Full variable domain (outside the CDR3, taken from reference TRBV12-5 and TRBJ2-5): DARVTQTPRHKVTEMGQEVTMRCQPILGHNTVFWYRQTMMQGLELLAYFRNRAPLDDSGMPKDRFSAEMPDATLATLKIQPSEPRDSAVYFCASGLGVETQYFGPGTRLLVL.

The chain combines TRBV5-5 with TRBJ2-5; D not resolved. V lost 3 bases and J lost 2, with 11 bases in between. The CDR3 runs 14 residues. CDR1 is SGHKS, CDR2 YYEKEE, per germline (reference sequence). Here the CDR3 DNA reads TGTGCCAGCAGCTCTCGGTTCAGTCAAGAGACCCAGTACTTC. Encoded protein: CASSSRFSQETQYF.

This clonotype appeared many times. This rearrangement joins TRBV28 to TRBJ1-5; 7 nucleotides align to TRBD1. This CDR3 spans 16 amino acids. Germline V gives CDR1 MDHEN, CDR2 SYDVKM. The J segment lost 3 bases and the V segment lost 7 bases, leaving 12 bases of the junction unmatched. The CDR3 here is CASNSGVTGDNQPQHF. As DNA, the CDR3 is TGTGCCAGCAATTCTGGCGTAACAGGGGACAATCAGCCCCAGCATTTT.

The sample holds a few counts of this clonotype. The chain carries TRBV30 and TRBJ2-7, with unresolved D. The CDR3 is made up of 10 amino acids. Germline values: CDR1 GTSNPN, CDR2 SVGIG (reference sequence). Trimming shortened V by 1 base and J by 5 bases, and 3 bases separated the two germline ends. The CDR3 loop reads CAWSGDEQYF. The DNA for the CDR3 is TGTGCCTGGAGTGGGGACGAGCAGTACTTC.

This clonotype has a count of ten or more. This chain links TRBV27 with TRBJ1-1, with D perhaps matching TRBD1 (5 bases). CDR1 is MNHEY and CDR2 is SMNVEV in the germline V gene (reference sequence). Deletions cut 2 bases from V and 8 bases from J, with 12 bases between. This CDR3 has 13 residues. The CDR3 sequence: CASSLQVGGEAFF. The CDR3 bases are TGTGCCAGCAGTTTACAGGTGGGGGGGGAAGCTTTCTTT.

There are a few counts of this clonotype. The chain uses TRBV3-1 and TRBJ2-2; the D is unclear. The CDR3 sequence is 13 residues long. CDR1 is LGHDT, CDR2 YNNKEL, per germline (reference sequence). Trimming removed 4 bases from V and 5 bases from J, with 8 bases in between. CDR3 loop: CASSPYQTGELFF. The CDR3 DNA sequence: TGTGCCAGCAGCCCCTATCAAACCGGGGAGCTGTTTTTT. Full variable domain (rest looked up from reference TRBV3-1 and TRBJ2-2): DTAVSQTPKYLVTQMGNDKSIKCEQNLGHDTMYWYKQDSKKFLKIMFSYNNKELIINETVPNRFSPKSPDKAHLNLHINSLELGDSAVYFCASSPYQTGELFFGEGSRLTVL.

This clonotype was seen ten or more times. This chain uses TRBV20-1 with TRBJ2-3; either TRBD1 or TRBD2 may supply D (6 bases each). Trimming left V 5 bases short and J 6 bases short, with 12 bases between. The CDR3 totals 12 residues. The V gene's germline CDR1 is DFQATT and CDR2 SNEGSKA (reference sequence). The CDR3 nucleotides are TGCAGTGCTTTCCTGGGGGGCGATACGCAGTATTTT. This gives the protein CSAFLGGDTQYF.

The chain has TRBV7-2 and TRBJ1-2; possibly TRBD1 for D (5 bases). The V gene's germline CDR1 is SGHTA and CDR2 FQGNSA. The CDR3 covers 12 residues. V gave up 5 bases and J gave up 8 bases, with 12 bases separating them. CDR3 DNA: TGTGCCAGCAGCACTCAGGGAAGCGGCTACACCTTC. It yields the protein CASSTQGSGYTF.

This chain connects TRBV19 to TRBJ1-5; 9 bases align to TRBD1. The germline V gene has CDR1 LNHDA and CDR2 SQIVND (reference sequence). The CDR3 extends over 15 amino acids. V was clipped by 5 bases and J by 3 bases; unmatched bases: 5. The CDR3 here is CASSPGTGYNQPQHF. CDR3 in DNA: TGTGCCAGTAGTCCCGGGACAGGGTACAATCAGCCCCAGCATTTT. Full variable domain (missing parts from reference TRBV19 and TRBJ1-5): DGGITQSPKYLFRKEGQNVTLSCEQNLNHDAMYWYRQDPGQGLRLIYYSQIVNDFQKGDIAEGYSVSREKKESFPLTVTSAQKNPTAFYLCASSPGTGYNQPQHFGDGTRLSIL.

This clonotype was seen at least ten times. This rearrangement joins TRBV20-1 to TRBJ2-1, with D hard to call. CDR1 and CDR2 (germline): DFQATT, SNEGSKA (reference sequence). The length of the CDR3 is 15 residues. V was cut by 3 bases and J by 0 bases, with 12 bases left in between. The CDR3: CSAREAVPSYNEQFF. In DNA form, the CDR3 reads TGCAGTGCTAGGGAAGCAGTGCCCTCCTACAATGAGCAGTTCTTC.

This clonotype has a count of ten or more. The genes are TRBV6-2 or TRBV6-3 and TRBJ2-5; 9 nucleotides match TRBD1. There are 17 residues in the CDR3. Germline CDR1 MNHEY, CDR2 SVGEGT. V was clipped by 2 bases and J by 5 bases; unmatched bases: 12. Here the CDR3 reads CASSYGQGWDPGETQYF. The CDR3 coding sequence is TGTGCCAGCAGTTACGGACAGGGGTGGGATCCCGGGGAGACCCAGTACTTC.

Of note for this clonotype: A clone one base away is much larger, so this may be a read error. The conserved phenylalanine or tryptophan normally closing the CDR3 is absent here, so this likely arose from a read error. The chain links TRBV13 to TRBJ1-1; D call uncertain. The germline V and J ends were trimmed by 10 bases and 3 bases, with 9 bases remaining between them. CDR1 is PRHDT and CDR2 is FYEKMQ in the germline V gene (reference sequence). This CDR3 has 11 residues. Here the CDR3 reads CANGEHTEAFL. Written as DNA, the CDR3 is TGTGCCAACGGGGAACACACTGAAGCTTTCCTT.

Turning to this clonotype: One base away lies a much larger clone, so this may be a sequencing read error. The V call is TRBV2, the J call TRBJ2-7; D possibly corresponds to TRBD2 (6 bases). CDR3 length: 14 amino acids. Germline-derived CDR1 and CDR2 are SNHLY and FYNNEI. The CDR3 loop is CVSDIGGKVYEQYF. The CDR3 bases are TGTGTCAGCGACATAGGCGGGAAGGTATACGAGCAGTACTTC.

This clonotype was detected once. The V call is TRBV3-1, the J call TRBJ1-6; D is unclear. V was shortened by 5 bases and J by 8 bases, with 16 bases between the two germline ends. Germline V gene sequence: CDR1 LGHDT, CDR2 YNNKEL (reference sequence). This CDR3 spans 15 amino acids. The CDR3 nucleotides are TGTGCCAGCAGCAGAGGCCCACTAATGGATTCACCCCTCCACTTT. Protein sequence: CASSRGPLMDSPLHF.

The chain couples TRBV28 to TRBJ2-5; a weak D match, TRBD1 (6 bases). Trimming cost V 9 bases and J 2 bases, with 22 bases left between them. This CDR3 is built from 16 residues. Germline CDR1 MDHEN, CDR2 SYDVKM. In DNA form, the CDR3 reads TGTGCCAGTCGTTTTTCCGGGACAAAGAATCAAGAGACCCAGTACTTC. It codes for CASRFSGTKNQETQYF.

The DNA for the CDR3 is TGTGCCAGCAGTTTCGGCAGGGGCCCGGACGAGCAGTACTTC. Translating it yields CASSFGRGPDEQYF. The chain carries TRBV28 and TRBJ2-7; a possible D gene is TRBD1 (6 bases). Germline CDR1 MDHEN, CDR2 SYDVKM. The V end lost 3 bases, the J end lost 5 bases, and 14 bases lay between the germline ends. This CDR3 spans 14 amino acids.

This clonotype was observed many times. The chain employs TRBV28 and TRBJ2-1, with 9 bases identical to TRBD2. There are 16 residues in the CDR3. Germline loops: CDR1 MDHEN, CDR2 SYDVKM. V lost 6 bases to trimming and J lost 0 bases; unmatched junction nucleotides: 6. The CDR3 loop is CASRDRSGSSYNEQFF. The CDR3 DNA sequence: TGTGCCAGCAGGGACCGTAGCGGGAGCTCCTACAATGAGCAGTTCTTC.

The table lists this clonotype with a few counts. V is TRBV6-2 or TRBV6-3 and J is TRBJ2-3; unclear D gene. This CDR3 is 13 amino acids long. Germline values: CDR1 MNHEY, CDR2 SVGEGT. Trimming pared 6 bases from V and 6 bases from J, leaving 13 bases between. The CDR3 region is CASSYGSTDTQYF. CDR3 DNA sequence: TGTGCCAGCAGCTACGGGTCCACGGATACGCAGTATTTT.

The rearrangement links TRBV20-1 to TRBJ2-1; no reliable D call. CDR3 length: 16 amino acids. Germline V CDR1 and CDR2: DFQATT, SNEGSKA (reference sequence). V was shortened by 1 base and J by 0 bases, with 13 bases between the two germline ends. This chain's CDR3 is CSARVSSASSYNEQFF. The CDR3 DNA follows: TGCAGTGCTAGAGTCTCTTCGGCTAGCTCCTACAATGAGCAGTTCTTC.

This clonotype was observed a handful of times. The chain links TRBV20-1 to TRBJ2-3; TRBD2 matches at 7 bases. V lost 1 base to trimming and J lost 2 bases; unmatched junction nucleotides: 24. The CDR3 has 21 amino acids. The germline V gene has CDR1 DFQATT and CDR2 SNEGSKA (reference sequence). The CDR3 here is CSARGPGIGRAPLPHTDTQYF. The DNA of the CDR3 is TGCAGTGCTAGAGGCCCCGGAATAGGGAGGGCTCCTTTACCTCACACAGATACGCAGTATTTT.

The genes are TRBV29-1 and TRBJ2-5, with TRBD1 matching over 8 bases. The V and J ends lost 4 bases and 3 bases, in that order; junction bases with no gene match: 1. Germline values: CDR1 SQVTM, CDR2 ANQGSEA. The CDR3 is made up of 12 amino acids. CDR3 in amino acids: CSVGQGKETQYF. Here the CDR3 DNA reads TGCAGCGTTGGACAGGGGAAAGAGACCCAGTACTTC. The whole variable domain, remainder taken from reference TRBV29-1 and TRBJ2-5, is SAVISQKPSRDICQRGTSLTIQCQVDSQVTMMFWYRQQPGQSLTLIATANQGSEATYESGFVIDKFPISRPNLTFSTLTVSNMSPEDSSIYLCSVGQGKETQYFGPGTRLLVL.